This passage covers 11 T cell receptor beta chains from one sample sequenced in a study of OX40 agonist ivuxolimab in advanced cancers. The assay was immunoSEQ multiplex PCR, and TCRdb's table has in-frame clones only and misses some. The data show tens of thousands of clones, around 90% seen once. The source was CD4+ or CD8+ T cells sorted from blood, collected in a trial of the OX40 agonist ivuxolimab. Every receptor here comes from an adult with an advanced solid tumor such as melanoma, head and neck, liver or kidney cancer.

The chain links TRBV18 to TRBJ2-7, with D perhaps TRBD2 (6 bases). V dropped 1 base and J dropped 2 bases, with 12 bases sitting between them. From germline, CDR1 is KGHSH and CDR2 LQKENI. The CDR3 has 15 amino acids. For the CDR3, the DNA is TGTGCCAGCTCACCACGGGCTAGCGACACCTACGAGCAGTACTTC. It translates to CASSPRASDTYEQYF.

The CDR3 loop is CASSLWTGSPKLFF. The CDR3 DNA is TGTGCCAGCAGCCTATGGACAGGCTCGCCGAAACTGTTTTTT. This sequence joins TRBV5-8 and TRBJ1-4, with 7 bases matching TRBD1. J lost 11 bases, V lost 4 bases, and 11 bases had no gene match. Germline CDR1 and CDR2: SGHTS and YDEGEE. CDR3 length: 14 residues.

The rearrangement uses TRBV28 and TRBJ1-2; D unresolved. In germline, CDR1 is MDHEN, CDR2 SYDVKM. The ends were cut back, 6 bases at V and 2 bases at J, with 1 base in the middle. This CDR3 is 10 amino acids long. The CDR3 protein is CASRNYGYTF. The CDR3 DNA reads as TGTGCCAGCAGGAACTATGGCTACACCTTC.

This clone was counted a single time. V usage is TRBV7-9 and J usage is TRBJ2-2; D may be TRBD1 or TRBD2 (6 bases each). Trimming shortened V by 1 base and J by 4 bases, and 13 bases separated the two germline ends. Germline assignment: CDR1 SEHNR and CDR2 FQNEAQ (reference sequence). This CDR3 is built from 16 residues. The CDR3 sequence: CASSLVPGAGTGELFF. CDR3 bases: TGTGCCAGCAGCTTAGTTCCGGGGGCGGGCACCGGGGAGCTGTTTTTT.

The CDR3: CASNPQGQSSNEQFF. For the CDR3, the DNA is TGCGCCAGCAACCCACAGGGACAGTCCAGCAATGAGCAGTTCTTC. This chain connects TRBV5-1 to TRBJ2-1; 7 bases are shared with TRBD1. Germline CDR1 reads SGHRS; CDR2 reads YFSETQ. V lost 6 bases, J lost 6 bases, and 12 bases stayed unmatched. This CDR3 spans 15 amino acids.

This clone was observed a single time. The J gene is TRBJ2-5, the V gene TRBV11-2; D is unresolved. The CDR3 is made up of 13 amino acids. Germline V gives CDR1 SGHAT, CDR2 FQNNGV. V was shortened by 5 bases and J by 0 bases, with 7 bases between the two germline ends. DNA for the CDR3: TGTGCCAGCAGCCCGCGTCACCAAGAGACCCAGTACTTC. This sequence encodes CASSPRHQETQYF. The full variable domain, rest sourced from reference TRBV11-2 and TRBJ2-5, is EAGVAQSPRYKIIEKRQSVAFWCNPISGHATLYWYQQILGQGPKLLIQFQNNGVVDDSQLPKDRFSAERLKGVDSTLKIQPAKLEDSAVYLCASSPRHQETQYFGPGTRLLVL.

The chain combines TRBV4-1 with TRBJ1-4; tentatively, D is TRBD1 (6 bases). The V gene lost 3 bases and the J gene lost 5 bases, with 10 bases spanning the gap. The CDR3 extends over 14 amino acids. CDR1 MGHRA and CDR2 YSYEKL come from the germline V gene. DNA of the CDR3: TGCGCCAGCAGCCAGGGGGGCTTAAATGAAAAACTGTTTTTT. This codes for CASSQGGLNEKLFF.

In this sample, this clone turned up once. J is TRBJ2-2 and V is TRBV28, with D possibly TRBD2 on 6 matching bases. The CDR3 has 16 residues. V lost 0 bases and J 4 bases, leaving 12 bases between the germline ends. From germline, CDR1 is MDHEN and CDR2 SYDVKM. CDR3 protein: CASSLWRAGSTGELFF. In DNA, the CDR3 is TGTGCCAGCAGTTTATGGCGGGCGGGGAGCACCGGGGAGCTGTTTTTT.

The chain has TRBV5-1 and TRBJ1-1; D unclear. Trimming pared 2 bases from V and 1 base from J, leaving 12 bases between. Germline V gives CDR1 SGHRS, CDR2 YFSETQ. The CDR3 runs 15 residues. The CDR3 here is CASSLFTQENTEAFF. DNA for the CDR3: TGCGCCAGCAGCTTATTCACCCAGGAGAACACTGAAGCTTTCTTT.

The CDR3 protein is CASSSGGLNYEQYF. The CDR3 nucleotides read TGTGCCAGCAGCTCGGGGGGACTTAACTACGAGCAGTACTTC. This chain uses TRBV5-4 with TRBJ2-7; TRBD2 matches at 7 bases. Trimming at V came to 3 bases and at J to 3 bases, leaving 6 bases not matched to a gene. Germline CDR1 reads SGHNT; CDR2 reads YYREEE (reference sequence). CDR3 length: 14 residues.

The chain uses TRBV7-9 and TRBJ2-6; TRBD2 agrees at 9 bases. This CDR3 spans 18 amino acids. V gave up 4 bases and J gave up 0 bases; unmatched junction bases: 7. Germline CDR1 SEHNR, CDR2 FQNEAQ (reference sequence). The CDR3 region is CASSSPGLALSGANVLTF. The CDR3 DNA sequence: TGTGCCAGCAGCTCACCGGGACTAGCTCTCTCTGGGGCCAACGTCCTGACTTTC.